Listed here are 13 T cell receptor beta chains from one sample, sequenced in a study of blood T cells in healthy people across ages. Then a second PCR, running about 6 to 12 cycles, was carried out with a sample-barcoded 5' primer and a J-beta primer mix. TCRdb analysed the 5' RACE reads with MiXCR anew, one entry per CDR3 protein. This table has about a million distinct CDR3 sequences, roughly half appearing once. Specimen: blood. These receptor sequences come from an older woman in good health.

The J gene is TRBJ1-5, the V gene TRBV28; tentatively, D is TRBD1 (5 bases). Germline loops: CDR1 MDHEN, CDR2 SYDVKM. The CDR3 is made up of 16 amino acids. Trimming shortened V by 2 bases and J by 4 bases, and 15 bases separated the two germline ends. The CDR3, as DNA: TGTGCCAGCAGTTTAAACCAGGGAGTGGGGAATCAGCCCCAGCATTTT. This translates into CASSLNQGVGNQPQHF. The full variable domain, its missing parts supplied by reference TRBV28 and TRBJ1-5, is DVKVTQSSRYLVKRTGEKVFLECVQDMDHENMFWYRQDPGLGLRLIYFSYDVKMKEKGDIPEGYSVSREKKERFSLILESASTNQTSMYLCASSLNQGVGNQPQHFGDGTRLSIL.

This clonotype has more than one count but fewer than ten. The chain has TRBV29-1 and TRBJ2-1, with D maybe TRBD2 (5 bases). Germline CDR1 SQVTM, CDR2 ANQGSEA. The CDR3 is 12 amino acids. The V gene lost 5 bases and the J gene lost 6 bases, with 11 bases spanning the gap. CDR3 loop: CSVRENGNEQFF. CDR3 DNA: TGCAGCGTTCGGGAAAACGGCAATGAGCAGTTCTTC.

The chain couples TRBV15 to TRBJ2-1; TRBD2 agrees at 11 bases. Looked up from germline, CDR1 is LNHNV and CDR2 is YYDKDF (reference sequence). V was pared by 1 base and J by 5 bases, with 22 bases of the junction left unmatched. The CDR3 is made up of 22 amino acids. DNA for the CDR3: TGTGCCACCAGCAGAGGTCCGATTGTGCGCGTCACTAGCGGGAGAAGTCACAATGAGCAGTTCTTC. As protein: CATSRGPIVRVTSGRSHNEQFF.

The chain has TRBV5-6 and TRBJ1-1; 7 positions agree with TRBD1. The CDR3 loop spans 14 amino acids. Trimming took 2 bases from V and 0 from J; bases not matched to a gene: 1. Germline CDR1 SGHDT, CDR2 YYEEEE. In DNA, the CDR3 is TGTGCCAGCAGCTTCGGACAGGTGAACACTGAAGCTTTCTTT. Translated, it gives CASSFGQVNTEAFF.

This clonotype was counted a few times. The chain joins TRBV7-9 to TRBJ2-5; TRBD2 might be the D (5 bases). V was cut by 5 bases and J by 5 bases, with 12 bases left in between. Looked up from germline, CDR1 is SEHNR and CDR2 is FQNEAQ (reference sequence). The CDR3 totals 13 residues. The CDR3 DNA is TGTGCCAGCAGCCAACTAGTCCGCGAGACCCAGTACTTC. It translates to CASSQLVRETQYF.

The CDR3 reads CASSQEAGVSGYTF. The CDR3 DNA is TGTGCCAGCAGCCAAGAGGCAGGGGTGAGCGGCTACACCTTC. This rearrangement joins TRBV3-1 to TRBJ1-2; tentatively, D is TRBD1 (6 bases). Germline V gene sequence: CDR1 LGHDT, CDR2 YNNKEL (reference sequence). The germline V and J ends were trimmed by 0 bases and 8 bases, with 13 bases remaining between them. This CDR3 is 14 amino acids long.

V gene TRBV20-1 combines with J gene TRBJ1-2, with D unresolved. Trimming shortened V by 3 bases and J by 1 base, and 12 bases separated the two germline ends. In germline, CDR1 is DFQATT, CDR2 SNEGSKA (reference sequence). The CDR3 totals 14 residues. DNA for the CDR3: TGCAGTGCTAGGCCCCCCTGGAATAACTATGGCTACACCTTC. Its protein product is CSARPPWNNYGYTF.

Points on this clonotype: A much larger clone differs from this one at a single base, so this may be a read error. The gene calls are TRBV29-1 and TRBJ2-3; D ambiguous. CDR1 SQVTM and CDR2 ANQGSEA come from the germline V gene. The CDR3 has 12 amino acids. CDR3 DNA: TGCAGCGTTGTAGTGGGCACAGATACGCGGTATTTT. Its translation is CSVVVGTDTRYF.

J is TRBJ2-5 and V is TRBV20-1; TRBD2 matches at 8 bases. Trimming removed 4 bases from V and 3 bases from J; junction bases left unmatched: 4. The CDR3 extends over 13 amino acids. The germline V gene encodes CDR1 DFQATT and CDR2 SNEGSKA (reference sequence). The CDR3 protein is CSANPGLEETQYF. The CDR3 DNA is TGCAGTGCTAACCCGGGACTAGAAGAGACCCAGTACTTC.

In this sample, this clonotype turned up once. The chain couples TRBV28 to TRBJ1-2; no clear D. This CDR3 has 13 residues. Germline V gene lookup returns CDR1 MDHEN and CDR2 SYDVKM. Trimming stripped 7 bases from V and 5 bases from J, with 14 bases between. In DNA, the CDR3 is TGTGCCAGCATCGCTCCCGGCGCTTATGGCTACACCTTC. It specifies CASIAPGAYGYTF.

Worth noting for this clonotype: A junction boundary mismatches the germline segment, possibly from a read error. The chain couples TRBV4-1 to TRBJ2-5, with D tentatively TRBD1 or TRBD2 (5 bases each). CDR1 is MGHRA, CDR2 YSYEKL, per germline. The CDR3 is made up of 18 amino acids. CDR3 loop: CASSQAPQGVGDQEAQYF. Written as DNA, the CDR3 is TGCGCCAGCAGCCAAGCGCCCCAGGGAGTAGGGGATCAAGAGGCCCAGTACTTC.

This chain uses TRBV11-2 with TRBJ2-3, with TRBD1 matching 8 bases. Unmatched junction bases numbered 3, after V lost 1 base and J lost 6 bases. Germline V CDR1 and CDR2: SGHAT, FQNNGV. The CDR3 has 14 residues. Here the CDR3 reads CASSLGTGRDTQYF. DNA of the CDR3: TGTGCCAGCAGCTTAGGGACAGGGAGGGATACGCAGTATTTT.

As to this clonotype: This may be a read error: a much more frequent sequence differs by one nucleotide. CDR3 in amino acids: CTSSLGGTGVYEQYF. As DNA, the CDR3 is TGTACCAGCAGCTTAGGGGGGACAGGGGTTTACGAGCAGTACTTC. The chain is built from TRBV7-2 and TRBJ2-4; TRBD1 aligns across 10 bases. The DNA end is more similar to TRBJ2-7, so the J call may be wrong. This CDR3 is 15 amino acids long. The germline gives CDR1 SGHTA, CDR2 FQGNSA.